These T cell receptor beta chains were read from a single sample in a study of T cells after yellow fever vaccination. A single record per CDR3 protein comes from TCRdb applying MiXCR to the 5' RACE reads. This sample carries about 340,000 distinct CDR3 sequences, 8.7% of them seen once, and the ten largest clones take 18%. This sample comprised PBMCs, obtained on the day of the first yellow fever vaccination. Receptor source: a man between 18 and 29 years old who received the YFV17D yellow fever vaccine. Both conserved end residues are part of each CDR3.

j_call v_call cdr3_length cdr3_aa
TRBJ2-2 TRBV29-1 12 CSVALNTGELFF
TRBJ2-1 TRBV5-1 15 CASSLAVLSYNEQFF
TRBJ2-1 TRBV7-9 13 CASSLLLYNEQFF
TRBJ2-7 TRBV14 15 CASSQEVDRVYEQYF
TRBJ1-2 TRBV5-4 11 CASSLEFFRIF
TRBJ1-5 TRBV3-1 16 CASSQGYIQSNQPQHF
TRBJ1-5 TRBV19 16 CASSMSGRFYNQPQHF
TRBJ2-1 TRBV7-9 13 CASHTGSYNEQFF
TRBJ1-3 TRBV7-2 17 CASSLTSGGTVGNTIYF
TRBJ2-7 TRBV3-1 16 CASSQYSGTPSYEQYF
TRBJ1-1 TRBV12-3/TRBV12-4 15 CASSRQPQGHTEAFF
TRBJ2-5 TRBV7-6 11 CTSSLYETQYF
TRBJ1-4 TRBV29-1 14 CSVEEGGHAEKLFF
TRBJ2-3 TRBV5-5 16 CASSLGLAGAADTQYF
TRBJ1-1 TRBV7-3 13 CASSLFKDTEAFF
TRBJ2-7 TRBV27 14 CASSLRGADYEQYF
TRBJ2-2 TRBV24-1 17 CATSDLNRGQDTGELFF
TRBJ2-1 TRBV6-2/TRBV6-3 13 CASTPDRYNEQFF
TRBJ2-5 TRBV12-3/TRBV12-4 17 CASSTGLAGGLGETQYF
TRBJ1-1 TRBV5-5 13 CANRLTLNTEAFF
TRBJ2-1 TRBV11-2 13 CASSLLQGAGQFF
TRBJ1-1 TRBV7-8 14 CASSALQGISEAFF
TRBJ2-3 TRBV5-5 15 CASSLLGEVTDTQYF
TRBJ2-7 TRBV15 16 CATSRDGRGSYYEQYF
TRBJ2-3 TRBV11-2 16 CASSFFRDRKLDTQYF
TRBJ1-6 TRBV2 12 CASSDTNSPLHF
TRBJ2-1 TRBV15 15 CATSRTTGVANEQFF
TRBJ2-5 TRBV7-2 11 CASSFRETQYF
TRBJ1-2 TRBV6-1 12 CATYTGGRGYTF
TRBJ2-2 TRBV5-1 14 CASSLKQGTGELFF
TRBJ1-5 TRBV11-2 18 CASSLVPLSGGRNQPQHF
TRBJ1-2 TRBV7-2 14 CASSPGQTAYGYTF
TRBJ2-3 TRBV7-6 14 CASSAGGEADTQYF
TRBJ2-7 TRBV20-1 15 CSASGERGDSYEQYF
TRBJ1-2 TRBV6-5 11 CASRATSGYTF
TRBJ2-3 TRBV7-9 12 CASSPLVNTQYF
TRBJ1-2 TRBV9 18 CASSVSAGTTSAAYGYTF
TRBJ2-1 TRBV4-3 15 CASSAVGQARNEQFF
TRBJ2-1 TRBV7-2 17 CASSLAGGDSSYNEQFF
TRBJ2-5 TRBV25-1 15 CASSEGIVVQETKYF
TRBJ2-2 TRBV7-2 16 CATPAAGGPGTGELFF